A selection of T cell receptor beta chains follows, all from one sample in a study of shared clonotypes between healthy human individuals. Produced via immunoSEQ multiplex PCR; TCRdb's table is partial and in-frame only. The repertoire consists of roughly 1.5 million clones, with nearly 99% occurring once and the leading ten covering about 0.45%. Sequenced input: naive CD4+ T cells sorted from blood. The receptors stem from a young man in good health. Each CDR3 is given with its conserved first and last residue. Clone sizes are given selectively: once, few, many, or a class where the clone is expanded.

CDR3 protein: CASSPLPSGLYNEQFF
J gene: TRBJ2-1
V gene: TRBV18
clone size: NA

CDR3 protein: CASSPGTVAGNTIYF
J gene: TRBJ1-3
V gene: TRBV5-1
clone size: NA

CDR3 protein: CASSVGSGELFF
J gene: TRBJ2-2
V gene: TRBV6-1
clone size: NA

CDR3 protein: CASSLSSTFSTDTQYF
J gene: TRBJ2-3
V gene: TRBV11-2
clone size: NA

CDR3 protein: CATSRDGTMNTEAFF
J gene: TRBJ1-1
V gene: TRBV15
clone size: NA

CDR3 protein: CASSPNGAGGPDEQFF
J gene: TRBJ2-1
V gene: TRBV18
clone size: NA

CDR3 protein: CASSLRQGQETQYF
J gene: TRBJ2-5
V gene: TRBV5-1
clone size: once

CDR3 protein: CASSLTSGPWEQYF
J gene: TRBJ2-7
V gene: TRBV7-2
clone size: NA

CDR3 protein: CASRPAGYNEQFF
J gene: TRBJ2-1
V gene: TRBV27
clone size: NA

CDR3 protein: CASRAGQGGSADTQYF
J gene: TRBJ2-3
V gene: TRBV7-8
clone size: NA

CDR3 protein: CASSFRVGPGELFF
J gene: TRBJ2-2
V gene: TRBV7-2
clone size: NA

CDR3 protein: CASSGIVALETQYF
J gene: TRBJ2-5
V gene: TRBV2
clone size: NA

CDR3 protein: CASRYRALDKNIQYF
J gene: TRBJ2-4
V gene: TRBV28
clone size: NA

CDR3 protein: CASSQGAREETQYF
J gene: TRBJ2-5
V gene: TRBV2
clone size: NA

CDR3 protein: CASSRTTHYEQYF
J gene: TRBJ2-7
V gene: TRBV14
clone size: once

CDR3 protein: CASSLAGTNSFYGYTF
J gene: TRBJ1-2
V gene: TRBV5-6
clone size: NA

CDR3 protein: CAISEFPGTSGPLSSYNEQFF
J gene: TRBJ2-1
V gene: TRBV10-3
clone size: NA

CDR3 protein: CASLPGGTF
J gene: TRBJ1-2
V gene: TRBV30
clone size: NA

CDR3 protein: CASSGSGTSLAEQYF
J gene: TRBJ2-7
V gene: TRBV5-4
clone size: once

CDR3 protein: CASSHGLESTDTQYF
J gene: TRBJ2-3
V gene: TRBV5-1
clone size: NA

CDR3 protein: CASILQEDTEAFF
J gene: TRBJ1-1
V gene: TRBV2
clone size: NA

CDR3 protein: CASSTGGITGELFF
J gene: TRBJ2-2
V gene: TRBV5-1
clone size: NA

CDR3 protein: CASSVEPTRTQEQFF
J gene: TRBJ2-1
V gene: TRBV9
clone size: NA

CDR3 protein: CASSLRTGGVIAKNIQYF
J gene: TRBJ2-4
V gene: TRBV28
clone size: NA

CDR3 protein: CASSPSTVITYEQYF
J gene: NA
V gene: TRBV5-1
clone size: NA

CDR3 protein: CASSRGDRGSFNEQFF
J gene: TRBJ2-1
V gene: TRBV19
clone size: NA

CDR3 protein: CASSADSYEQYF
J gene: TRBJ2-7
V gene: TRBV19
clone size: once

CDR3 protein: CSGSQGWSNTEAFF
J gene: TRBJ1-1
V gene: TRBV29-1
clone size: NA

CDR3 protein: CSAGTLLNTEAFF
J gene: TRBJ1-1
V gene: TRBV29-1
clone size: once

CDR3 protein: CASSSPRGGFTDTQYF
J gene: TRBJ2-3
V gene: TRBV27
clone size: NA

CDR3 protein: CASSPLSGRPLSYEQYF
J gene: TRBJ2-7
V gene: TRBV18
clone size: NA

CDR3 protein: CASSSLAGVGADTQYF
J gene: TRBJ2-3
V gene: TRBV27
clone size: NA

CDR3 protein: CASSNRLGGGGDEQFF
J gene: TRBJ2-1
V gene: TRBV9
clone size: NA

CDR3 protein: CASSEGQGLETQYF
J gene: TRBJ2-5
V gene: TRBV9
clone size: once

CDR3 protein: CASSLGSGAHNEKLFF
J gene: TRBJ1-4
V gene: TRBV5-1
clone size: NA

CDR3 protein: CASSSGPNEKLFF
J gene: TRBJ1-4
V gene: TRBV5-4
clone size: NA

CDR3 protein: CAWKGRTYYGYTF
J gene: TRBJ1-2
V gene: TRBV30
clone size: NA

CDR3 protein: CASSLGGGPTTYEQYF
J gene: TRBJ2-7
V gene: TRBV11-2
clone size: NA

CDR3 protein: CSVQGRAGTDTQYF
J gene: TRBJ2-3
V gene: TRBV29-1
clone size: NA

CDR3 protein: CASSQDTVEQYF
J gene: TRBJ2-7
V gene: TRBV7-2
clone size: NA

CDR3 protein: CSVARGIGSGELFF
J gene: TRBJ2-2
V gene: TRBV29-1
clone size: NA

CDR3 protein: CASSFMMGHQPQHF
J gene: TRBJ1-5
V gene: TRBV28
clone size: once

CDR3 protein: CSVQLAANTGELFF
J gene: TRBJ2-2
V gene: TRBV29-1
clone size: NA

CDR3 protein: CASSQDFRTGNEKLFF
J gene: TRBJ1-4
V gene: TRBV4-2
clone size: NA

CDR3 protein: CASSPRNLAPGNTIYF
J gene: TRBJ1-3
V gene: TRBV18
clone size: NA

CDR3 protein: CASSHGTSSYGYTF
J gene: TRBJ1-2
V gene: TRBV5-6
clone size: NA

CDR3 protein: CASSYGAGVRAEAFF
J gene: TRBJ1-1
V gene: TRBV4-1
clone size: NA

CDR3 protein: CASSHGDRGRQKLFF
J gene: TRBJ1-4
V gene: TRBV14
clone size: NA

CDR3 protein: CASSLSGRETQYF
J gene: TRBJ2-5
V gene: TRBV11-2
clone size: NA

CDR3 protein: CASSESIGVDSYEQYF
J gene: TRBJ2-7
V gene: TRBV10-2
clone size: NA

CDR3 protein: CASSQAGGGYSQFF
J gene: TRBJ2-1
V gene: TRBV14
clone size: once

CDR3 protein: CASSLLKGTVQETQYF
J gene: TRBJ2-5
V gene: TRBV2
clone size: NA

CDR3 protein: CSVAGGTPGANVLTF
J gene: TRBJ2-6
V gene: TRBV29-1
clone size: NA

CDR3 protein: CASSPSGVATTYEQYF
J gene: TRBJ2-7
V gene: TRBV7-6
clone size: NA

CDR3 protein: CASSLWSPRDWSGTGELFF
J gene: TRBJ2-2
V gene: TRBV27
clone size: NA

CDR3 protein: CASSSPTGAQAYEQYF
J gene: TRBJ2-7
V gene: TRBV5-4
clone size: NA

CDR3 protein: CASSLAAGETDTQYF
J gene: TRBJ2-3
V gene: TRBV7-2
clone size: NA

CDR3 protein: CASGTELPGANVLTF
J gene: TRBJ2-6
V gene: TRBV2
clone size: NA

CDR3 protein: CASSITGTGVKKLFF
J gene: TRBJ1-4
V gene: TRBV19
clone size: once

CDR3 protein: CASSFATPETQYF
J gene: TRBJ2-5
V gene: TRBV7-2
clone size: NA